This T cell receptor beta chain was sequenced in a study of blood T cell repertoires in COVID-19. In the original analysis: Reference gene primer amplification in the assay estimated nucleated cell counts. Repertoires were generated with immunoSEQ multiplex PCR, while TCRdb's copy carries only in-frame clones and drops some. V, J and clone size reflect that table, while D and trimming were determined from the DNA. The sample lists 200,000 to 250,000 clones; 82% were seen once. This clone was seen once. This CDR3 contains 17 residues. V dropped 5 bases and J dropped 1 base, with 19 bases sitting between them. Germline lookup yields CDR1 SGHTA and CDR2 FQGNSA.

Sequencing used peripheral blood. This TCR derives from a woman in her 70s with COVID-19, enrolled during active disease. The genes are TRBV7-2 and TRBJ2-3, with D possibly matching TRBD2 (6 bases). The CDR3, as DNA: TGTGCCAGCAGCCAGAGGCGGGGCACCCTGGGCACAGATACGCAGTATTTT. It is translated as CASSQRRGTLGTDTQYF.